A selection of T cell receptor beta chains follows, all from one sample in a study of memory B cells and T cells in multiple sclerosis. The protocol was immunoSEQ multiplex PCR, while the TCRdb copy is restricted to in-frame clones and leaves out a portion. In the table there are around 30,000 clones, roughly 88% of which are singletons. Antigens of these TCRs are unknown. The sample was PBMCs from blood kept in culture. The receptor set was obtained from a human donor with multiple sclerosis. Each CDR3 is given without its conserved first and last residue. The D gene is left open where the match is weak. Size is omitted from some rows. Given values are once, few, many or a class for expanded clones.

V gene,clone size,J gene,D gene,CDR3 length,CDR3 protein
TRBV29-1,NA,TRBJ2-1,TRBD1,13,SAPTGARSYNEQF
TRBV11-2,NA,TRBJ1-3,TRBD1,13,ASSLVTGAGNTIY
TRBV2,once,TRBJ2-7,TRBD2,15,ASSGGTSGMVLDQQY
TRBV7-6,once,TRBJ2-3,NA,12,ASSNLRDTDTQY
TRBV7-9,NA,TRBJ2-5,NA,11,ASSGSRKETQY
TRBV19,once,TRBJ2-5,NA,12,ASSLTGSGETQY
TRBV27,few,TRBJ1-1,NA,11,ASSFTSNTEAF
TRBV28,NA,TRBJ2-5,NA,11,ASSFSYQETQY
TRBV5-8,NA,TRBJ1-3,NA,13,ASSLGTDSGNTIY
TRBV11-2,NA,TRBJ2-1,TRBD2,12,ASSSGGSYNEQF
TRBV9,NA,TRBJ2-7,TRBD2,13,ASSVGGGFAYEQY
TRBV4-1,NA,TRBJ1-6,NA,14,ASSQELGSANSPLH
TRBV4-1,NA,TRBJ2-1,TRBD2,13,ASSQVLAGIDEQF
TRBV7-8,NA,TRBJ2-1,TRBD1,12,ASSLAGGKDEQF
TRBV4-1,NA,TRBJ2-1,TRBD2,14,ASRETSFETYNEQF
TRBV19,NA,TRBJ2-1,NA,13,ASSITNIAYNEQF
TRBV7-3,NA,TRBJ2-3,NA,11,ASSPDSGDTQY
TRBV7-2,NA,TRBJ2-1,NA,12,ASSLRYRGNEQF
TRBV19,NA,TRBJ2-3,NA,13,ASSIEGQGGDTQY
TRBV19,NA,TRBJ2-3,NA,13,ASTFQGLGTDTQY
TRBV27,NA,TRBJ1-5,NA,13,ASSPSGYSNQPQH
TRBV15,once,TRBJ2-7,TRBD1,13,ATSIGTGVSYEQY
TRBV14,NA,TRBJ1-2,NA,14,ASSTKFPGSNNGYT
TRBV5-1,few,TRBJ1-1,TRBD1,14,ASSLVGGGGNTEAF
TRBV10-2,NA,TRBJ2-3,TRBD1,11,ATRDRGADTQY
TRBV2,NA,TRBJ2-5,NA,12,ASSGLGARETQY
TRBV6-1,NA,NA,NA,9,ASGHSYEQY
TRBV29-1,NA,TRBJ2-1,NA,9,SGWSSNEQF
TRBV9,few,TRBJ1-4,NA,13,ASSVEDRVGEKLF
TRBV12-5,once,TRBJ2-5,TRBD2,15,ASGLVRRLAGQETQY
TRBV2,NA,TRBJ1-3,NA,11,ASRAVPGNTIY
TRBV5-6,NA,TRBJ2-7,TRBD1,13,ASSQNPGQGKEQY
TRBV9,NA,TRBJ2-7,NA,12,ASSPGPHNYEQY
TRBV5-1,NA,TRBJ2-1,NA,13,ASSFSGISYNEQF
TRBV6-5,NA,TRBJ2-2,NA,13,ASRALGRNTGELF
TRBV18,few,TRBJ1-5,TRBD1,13,ASSLKDRADQPQH
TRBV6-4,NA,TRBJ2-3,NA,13,ASSTSGLTGDTQY
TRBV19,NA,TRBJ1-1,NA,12,ASRRTGMNTEAF
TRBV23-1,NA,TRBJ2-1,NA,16,ASSQNKGQGILYNEQF
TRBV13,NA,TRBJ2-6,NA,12,ASSSSPGANVLT
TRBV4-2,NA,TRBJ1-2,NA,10,ASRPGDYGYT
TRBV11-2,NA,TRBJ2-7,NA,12,ASSLRQGYYEQY
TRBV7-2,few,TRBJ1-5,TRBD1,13,ASRLDRASNQPQH
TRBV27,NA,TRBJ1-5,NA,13,ASSFGGGGNQPQH
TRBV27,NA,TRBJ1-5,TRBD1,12,ASSLTGSNQPQH
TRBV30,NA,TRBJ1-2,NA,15,AWEEGLLWMRVYGYT
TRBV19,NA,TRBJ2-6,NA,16,ASSRGGLTDSGANVLT
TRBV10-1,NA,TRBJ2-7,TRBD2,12,ASSRGLAGSEQY
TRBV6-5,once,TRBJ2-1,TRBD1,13,ASSYTEQGAYEQF
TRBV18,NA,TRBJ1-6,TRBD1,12,ASSPDRDSSPLH
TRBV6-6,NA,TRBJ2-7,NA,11,ASGLGLGSEQY
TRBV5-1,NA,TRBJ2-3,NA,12,ASSLGYSTDTQY